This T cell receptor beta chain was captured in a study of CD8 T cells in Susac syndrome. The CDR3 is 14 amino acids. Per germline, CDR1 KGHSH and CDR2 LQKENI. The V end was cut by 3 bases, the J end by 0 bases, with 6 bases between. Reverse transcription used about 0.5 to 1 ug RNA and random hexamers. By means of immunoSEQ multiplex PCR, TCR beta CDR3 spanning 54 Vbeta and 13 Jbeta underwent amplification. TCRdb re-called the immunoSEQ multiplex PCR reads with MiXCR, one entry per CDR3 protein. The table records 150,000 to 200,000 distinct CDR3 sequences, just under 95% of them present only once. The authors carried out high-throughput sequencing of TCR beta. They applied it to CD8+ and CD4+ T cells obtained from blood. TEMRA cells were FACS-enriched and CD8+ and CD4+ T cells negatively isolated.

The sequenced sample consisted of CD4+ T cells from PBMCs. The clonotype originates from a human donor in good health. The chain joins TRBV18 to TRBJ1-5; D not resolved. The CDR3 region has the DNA TGTGCCAGCTCACCTAAAGGTAGCAATCAGCCCCAGCATTTT. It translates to CASSPKGSNQPQHF. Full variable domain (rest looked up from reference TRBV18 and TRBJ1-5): NAGVMQNPRHLVRRRGQEARLRCSPMKGHSHVYWYRQLPEEGLKFMVYLQKENIIDESGMPKERFSAEFPKEGPSILRIQQVVRGDSAAYFCASSPKGSNQPQHFGDGTRLSIL.